These 10 T cell receptor beta chains share one sample of origin, sequenced in a study of blood T cell repertoires in COVID-19. Some clones are missing from TCRdb's copy, which holds only in-frame ones; the method was immunoSEQ multiplex PCR. The sample includes about 670,000 clones, 75% to 90% of them seen just once. The sequenced sample was peripheral blood. The receptor set was obtained from a woman between 18 and 30 years old with acute or convalescent COVID-19.

The chain links TRBV7-2 to TRBJ1-6; 10 bases fit TRBD1. The CDR3 has 17 residues. The trim removed 5 bases at V and 8 bases at J, leaving 12 bases unmatched. Germline CDR1 reads SGHTA; CDR2 reads FQGNSA. For the CDR3, the DNA is TGTGCCAGCAGCACCAGACAGGGGGCTATTACGTATTCACCCCTCCACTTT. As protein: CASSTRQGAITYSPLHF.

This chain joins TRBV14 and TRBJ1-1; D perhaps matches TRBD1 (6 bases). The germline V gene encodes CDR1 SGHDN and CDR2 FVKESK. This CDR3 comprises 14 residues. V dropped 5 bases and J dropped 5 bases, with 15 bases sitting between them. DNA for the CDR3: TGTGCCAGCAGCTCTCACAGGGCCGGGACTGAAGCTTTCTTT. Residues: CASSSHRAGTEAFF.

This chain links TRBV2 with TRBJ1-1; D gene ambiguous. Deletions cut 6 bases from V and 4 bases from J, with 15 bases between. This CDR3 is 14 amino acids long. The germline gives CDR1 SNHLY, CDR2 FYNNEI. CDR3 amino acids: CASSSPPRGTEAFF. As DNA, the CDR3 is TGTGCCAGCAGCAGTCCGCCCCGGGGCACTGAAGCTTTCTTT.

V usage is TRBV4-1 and J usage is TRBJ2-7; TRBD1 matches at 9 bases. The CDR3 loop spans 15 amino acids. The J segment lost 4 bases and the V segment lost 4 bases, leaving 8 bases of the junction unmatched. The V gene's germline CDR1 is MGHRA and CDR2 YSYEKL. CDR3 DNA: TGCGCCAGCAGCCCCCTAGGGACAGGGCTTTACGAGCAGTACTTC. It encodes CASSPLGTGLYEQYF.

The chain combines TRBV7-9 with TRBJ2-3, with 8 bases lining up with TRBD1. J gave up 12 bases and V 0 bases, and 5 bases lay outside the gene matches. CDR1 SEHNR and CDR2 FQNEAQ come from the germline V gene (reference sequence). The CDR3 is 13 residues long. This CDR3 reads CASSLAWQGAQYF. The CDR3 DNA follows: TGTGCCAGCAGCTTAGCGTGGCAGGGGGCCCAGTATTTT. Full variable domain (rest looked up from reference TRBV7-9 and TRBJ2-3): DTGVSQNPRHKITKRGQNVTFRCDPISEHNRLYWYRQTLGQGPEFLTYFQNEAQLEKSRLLSDRFSAERPKGSFSTLEIQRTEQGDSAMYLCASSLAWQGAQYFGPGTRLTVL.

The table lists this clone with a few counts. In nucleotides, the CDR3 is TGTGCCAGCAGGCCAGGGGGCGAATCTAACTATGGCTACACCTTC. It specifies CASRPGGESNYGYTF. The V gene is TRBV6-6, the J gene TRBJ1-2; 8 positions agree with TRBD1. The CDR3 is made up of 15 amino acids. Germline V gene lookup returns CDR1 MNHNY and CDR2 SVGAGI (reference sequence). The V segment lost 6 bases and the J segment 0 bases; nucleotides outside the gene matches: 6.

This clone occurred a few times. The V call is TRBV6-1, the J call TRBJ2-1; 8 nucleotides align to TRBD1. This CDR3 is built from 15 residues. Losses at the gene ends were 3 bases for V and 2 bases for J; bases not matched to a gene: 3. CDR1 MNHNS and CDR2 SASEGT come from the germline V gene. The CDR3 is CASSDATGAYNEQFF. In DNA form, the CDR3 reads TGTGCCAGCAGTGATGCGACAGGGGCCTACAATGAGCAGTTCTTC.

V and J are TRBV28 and TRBJ1-2, with no clear D. CDR3 length: 12 amino acids. Trimming removed 6 bases at V and 8 bases at J, with 13 bases between. CDR1 MDHEN and CDR2 SYDVKM come from the germline V gene. The CDR3 DNA sequence: TGTGCCAGCAGCCTGGCATCGCCGGGCTACACCTTC. The encoded protein is CASSLASPGYTF.

The V call is TRBV9, the J call TRBJ2-2, with TRBD1 matching over 7 bases. From germline, CDR1 is SGDLS and CDR2 YYNGEE. J lost 0 bases, V lost 0 bases, and 5 bases had no gene match. This CDR3 region has 17 residues. This chain's CDR3 is CASSVGWGTANTGELFF. DNA of the CDR3: TGTGCCAGCAGCGTAGGGTGGGGGACAGCGAACACCGGGGAGCTGTTTTTT.

The V and J genes are TRBV19 and TRBJ1-4, with 7 bases fitting TRBD1. CDR1 LNHDA and CDR2 SQIVND come from the germline V gene (reference sequence). V shed 7 bases and J 3 bases; nucleotides not matched to a gene: 8. The CDR3 runs to 15 residues. CDR3 region: CASTIRGQSNEKLFF. CDR3 in DNA: TGTGCCAGTACCATCCGGGGACAGTCTAATGAAAAACTGTTTTTT.